The clone carrying this TCR beta chain turned up a few times. Enrolled through a virtual design, the participants were between about 18 and 100 years of age and came from about two dozen US areas. Donors in Cohort 3 counted as recovered after two negative PCRs, clearance, or symptom resolution. This sample is part of a study of blood T cell repertoires in COVID-19. Per the original data handling: By means of reference gene primer amplification, nucleated cell counts were estimated. Only in-frame clones appear in the TCRdb table, and some are missing; sequencing was by immunoSEQ multiplex PCR. V and J calls and clone size are as listed in that table; D and trimming were resolved from the DNA. This repertoire shows 200,000 or so clones, 84% found once; its top ten account for approximately 1.8%. CDR3 length equals 13 residues. V was shortened by 5 bases and J by 4 bases, with 9 bases between the two germline ends. CDR1 and CDR2 from the germline V gene are MNHNY and SVGAGI (reference sequence).

This TCR was recovered from a man between 60 and 75 years old who had recovered from COVID-19. V and J are TRBV6-6 and TRBJ2-1; D perhaps matches TRBD1 (6 bases). The source material was PBMCs or T cells enriched from blood (not recorded which). CDR3 amino acids: CASSIQGYNEQFF. The CDR3 DNA follows: TGTGCCAGCAGTATACAGGGTTACAATGAGCAGTTCTTC.